This T cell receptor (beta chain) was documented in a study of T cell repertoires in cytomegalovirus infection. Study information: Carrying CMV and the relevant HLA type showed in public TCR beta signatures.

The CDR3 spans 16 residues. The V gene lost 0 bases and the J gene lost 1 base, with 12 bases spanning the gap. The germline V gene has CDR1 MNHEY and CDR2 SVGEGT. MiXCR, applied by TCRdb to the reads, yields one record per CDR3 protein. The sample lists roughly 990,000 distinct CDR3 sequences, around 30% occurring once. The study, taken as a whole, reports: Dominant in the ex vivo response were TCR beta clonotypes restricted by HLA-C and specific for CMV.

There are a few counts of this clonotype. Its antigen remains unknown. V is TRBV6-2 or TRBV6-3 and J is TRBJ1-2; no firm D call. This clonotype originated in a human donor in good health (CMV status not recorded). Some clones in this sample may be carry-over from other donors' samples. This specimen was cultured CD8+ T cells from PBMCs, taken from culture after CMV antigen stimulation. CDR3 amino acids: CASSYSRTEINYGYTF. In DNA, the CDR3 is TGTGCCAGCAGTTACTCGAGGACGGAAATTAACTATGGCTACACCTTC.